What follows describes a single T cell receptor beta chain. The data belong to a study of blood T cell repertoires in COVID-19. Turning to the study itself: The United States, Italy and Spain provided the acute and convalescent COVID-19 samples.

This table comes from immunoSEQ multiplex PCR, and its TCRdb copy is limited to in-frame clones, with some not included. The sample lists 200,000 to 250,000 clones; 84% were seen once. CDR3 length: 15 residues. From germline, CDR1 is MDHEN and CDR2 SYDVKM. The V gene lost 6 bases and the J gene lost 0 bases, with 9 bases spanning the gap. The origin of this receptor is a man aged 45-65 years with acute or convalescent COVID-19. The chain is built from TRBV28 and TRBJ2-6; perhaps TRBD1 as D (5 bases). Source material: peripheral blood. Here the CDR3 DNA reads TGTGCCAGCAGAATAACAGGCTCTGGGGCCAACGTCCTGACTTTC. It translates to CASRITGSGANVLTF.